These 6 T cell receptor beta chains were sequenced from one sample in a study of T cell repertoires in cytomegalovirus infection (dated by TCRdb to about 2019). This specimen's treatment or condition label, interpreted: in vitro stimulation with specific CMV peptide epitopes to enrich CMV-specific T cells. Sequenced using an Illumina HiSeq 1500. TCRdb handled the public reads itself, with Q25 trimming in fastp and clone calling in MiXCR, and kept productive beta chains. Records with the same CDR3 protein are collapsed into one entry carrying the most frequent genes and DNA. For this sample there are some 800,000 distinct CDR3 sequences; approximately 29% appear just once. The leading ten clones occupy 9.5% to 15% of the sample. Their antigens remain unidentified. The material was cultured CD8+ T cells from PBMCs, obtained from culture after CMV antigen stimulation. Receptors were obtained from a human donor in good health (CMV status not recorded). Some clones in this sample may be carry-over from other donors' samples.

The rearrangement joins TRBV6-1 to TRBJ2-3; 9 bases agree with TRBD2. Germline V gene sequence: CDR1 MNHNS, CDR2 SASEGT. There are 15 residues in the CDR3. V lost 2 bases and J lost 5; bases outside the gene matches: 5. The CDR3 region is CASSEPSGAGDTQYF. Written as DNA, the CDR3 is TGTGCCAGCAGTGAACCTAGCGGGGCGGGAGATACGCAGTATTTT.

CDR3 loop: CASSFYTENTEAFF. The DNA of the CDR3 is TGCGCCAGCAGCTTCTACACGGAAAACACTGAAGCTTTCTTT. This chain connects TRBV5-1 to TRBJ1-1; D remains unclear. V was trimmed by 2 bases and J by 2 bases, leaving 10 bases between them. The CDR3 contains 14 residues. The germline V gene encodes CDR1 SGHRS and CDR2 YFSETQ.

This clonotype occurred many times. This chain joins TRBV7-9 and TRBJ2-1; D may match TRBD1 or TRBD2 (7 bases each). Germline loops: CDR1 SEHNR, CDR2 FQNEAQ (reference sequence). Trimming pared 5 bases from V and 2 bases from J, leaving 16 bases between. The length of the CDR3 is 16 residues. CDR3 loop: CASSAQGGPAYNEQFF. In DNA, the CDR3 is TGTGCCAGCAGCGCCCAGGGGGGGCCTGCCTACAATGAGCAGTTCTTC.

This clonotype was detected only a few times. In DNA form, the CDR3 reads TGTGCCAGCAGCTTAGCTCGCCCCCGTCCGGGACAGCAATACGAGCAGTACTTC. Protein product: CASSLARPRPGQQYEQYF. This rearrangement joins TRBV7-9 to TRBJ2-7; TRBD1 matches at 7 bases. J lost 4 bases, V lost 0 bases, and 15 bases had no gene match. The germline V gene encodes CDR1 SEHNR and CDR2 FQNEAQ (reference sequence). This CDR3 comprises 18 residues.

This clonotype was seen ten or more times. The rearrangement uses TRBV14 and TRBJ1-6, with D unresolved. CDR3 length: 15 residues. V gave up 0 bases and J gave up 0 bases, with 3 bases separating them. Per germline, CDR1 SGHDN and CDR2 FVKESK. The CDR3: CASSQESSYNSPLHF. The DNA of the CDR3 is TGTGCCAGCAGCCAAGAAAGCTCCTATAATTCACCCCTCCACTTT.

Many counts were recorded for this clonotype. The chain couples TRBV7-2 to TRBJ2-5; D may be TRBD1 or TRBD2 (5 bases each). Germline V lookup: CDR1 SGHTA, CDR2 FQGNSA. V lost 5 bases to trimming and J lost 0 bases, with 22 bases between them. This CDR3 has 18 residues. The CDR3 here is CASSPPGDRGQYQETQYF. CDR3 coding DNA: TGTGCCAGCAGCCCCCCGGGCGATCGGGGCCAGTACCAAGAGACCCAGTACTTC.